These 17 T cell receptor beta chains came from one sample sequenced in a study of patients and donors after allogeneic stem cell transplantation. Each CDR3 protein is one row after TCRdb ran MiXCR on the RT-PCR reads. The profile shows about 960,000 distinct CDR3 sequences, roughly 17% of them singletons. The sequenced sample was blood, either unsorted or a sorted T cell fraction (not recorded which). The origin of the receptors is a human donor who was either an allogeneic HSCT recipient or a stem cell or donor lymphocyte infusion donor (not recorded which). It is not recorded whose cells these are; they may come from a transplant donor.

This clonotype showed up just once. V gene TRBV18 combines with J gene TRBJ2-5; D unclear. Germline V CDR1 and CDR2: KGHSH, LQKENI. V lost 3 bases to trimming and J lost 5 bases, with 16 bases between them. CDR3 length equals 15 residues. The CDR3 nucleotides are TGTGCCAGCTCACCGATGGACGGTTCGAAGGAGACCCAGTACTTC. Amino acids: CASSPMDGSKETQYF.

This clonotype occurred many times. This CDR3 reads CASSFAGETQYF. The CDR3 DNA is TGTGCCAGCAGTTTCGCGGGCGAGACCCAGTACTTC. The chain links TRBV12-3 or TRBV12-4 to TRBJ2-5; a possible D gene is TRBD2 (5 bases). The CDR3 spans 12 residues. V was pared by 3 bases and J by 5 bases, with 7 bases between.

The CDR3 here is CATSDSRQGQNQPQHF. The CDR3 DNA sequence: TGTGCCACCAGTGACTCTCGACAGGGTCAAAATCAGCCCCAGCATTTT. The chain has TRBV24-1 and TRBJ1-5; 7 bases are shared with TRBD1. Germline trimming cut 4 bases from V and 4 bases from J; bases unmatched to any gene: 9. Germline lookup yields CDR1 KGHDR and CDR2 SFDVKD. CDR3 length: 16 residues.

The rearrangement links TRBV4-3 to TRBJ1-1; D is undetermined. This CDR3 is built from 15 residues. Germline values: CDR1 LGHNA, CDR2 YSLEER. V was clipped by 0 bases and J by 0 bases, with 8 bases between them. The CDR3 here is CASSQEGNLNTEAFF. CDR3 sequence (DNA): TGCGCCAGCAGCCAAGAAGGCAACCTGAACACTGAAGCTTTCTTT.

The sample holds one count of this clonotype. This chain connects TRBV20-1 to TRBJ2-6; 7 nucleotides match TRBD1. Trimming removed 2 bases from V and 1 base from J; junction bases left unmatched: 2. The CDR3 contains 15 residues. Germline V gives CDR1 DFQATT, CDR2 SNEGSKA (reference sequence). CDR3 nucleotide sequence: TGCAGTGCTAGAAACAGGGGATCTGGGGCCAACGTCCTGACTTTC. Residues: CSARNRGSGANVLTF.

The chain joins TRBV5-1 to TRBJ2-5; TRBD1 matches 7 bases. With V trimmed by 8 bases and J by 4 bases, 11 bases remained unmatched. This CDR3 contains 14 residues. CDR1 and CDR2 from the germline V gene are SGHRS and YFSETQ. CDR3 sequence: CASSTGMERETQYF. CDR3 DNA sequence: TGCGCCAGTTCGACAGGGATGGAAAGAGAGACCCAGTACTTC.

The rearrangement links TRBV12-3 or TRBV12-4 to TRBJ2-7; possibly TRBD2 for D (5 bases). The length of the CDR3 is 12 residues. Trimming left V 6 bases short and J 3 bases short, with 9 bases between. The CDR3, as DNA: TGTGCCAGCAGAGGAGGTTTCTACGAGCAGTACTTC. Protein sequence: CASRGGFYEQYF.

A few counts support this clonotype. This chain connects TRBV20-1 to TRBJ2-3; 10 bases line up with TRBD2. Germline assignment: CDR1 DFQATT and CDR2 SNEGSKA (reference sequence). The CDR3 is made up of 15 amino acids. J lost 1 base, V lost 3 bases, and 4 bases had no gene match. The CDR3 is CSASVAGGRTDTQYF. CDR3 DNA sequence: TGCAGTGCTAGTGTAGCGGGGGGCCGCACAGATACGCAGTATTTT.

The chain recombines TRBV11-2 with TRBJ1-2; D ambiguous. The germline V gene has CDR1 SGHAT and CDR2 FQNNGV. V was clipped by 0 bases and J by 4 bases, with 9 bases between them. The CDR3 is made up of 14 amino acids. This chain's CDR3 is CASSLDFGSYGYTF. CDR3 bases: TGTGCCAGCAGCTTAGATTTTGGAAGCTATGGCTACACCTTC. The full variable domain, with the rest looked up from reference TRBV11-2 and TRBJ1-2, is EAGVAQSPRYKIIEKRQSVAFWCNPISGHATLYWYQQILGQGPKLLIQFQNNGVVDDSQLPKDRFSAERLKGVDSTLKIQPAKLEDSAVYLCASSLDFGSYGYTFGSGTRLTVV.

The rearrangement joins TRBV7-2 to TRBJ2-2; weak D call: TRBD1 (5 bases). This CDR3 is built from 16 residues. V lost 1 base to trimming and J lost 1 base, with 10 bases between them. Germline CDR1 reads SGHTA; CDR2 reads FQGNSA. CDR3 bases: TGTGCCAGCAGCTTAGAGGCAGGGCGGAACACCGGGGAGCTGTTTTTT. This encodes CASSLEAGRNTGELFF.

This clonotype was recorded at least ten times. The CDR3 loop reads CSGAWAETQYF. CDR3 nucleotide sequence: TGCAGCGGGGCCTGGGCGGAGACCCAGTACTTC. The chain is built from TRBV29-1 and TRBJ2-5; D is ambiguous. The ends were cut back, 7 bases at V and 5 bases at J, with 11 bases in the middle. Germline V gives CDR1 SQVTM, CDR2 ANQGSEA. CDR3 length: 11 residues.

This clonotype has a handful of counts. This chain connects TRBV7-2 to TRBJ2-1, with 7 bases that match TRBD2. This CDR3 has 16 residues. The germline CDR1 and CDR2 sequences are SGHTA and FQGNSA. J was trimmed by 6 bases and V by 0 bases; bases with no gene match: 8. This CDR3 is CASSLASSGASNEQFF. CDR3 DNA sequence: TGTGCCAGCAGCTTAGCGTCGAGCGGGGCTTCCAATGAGCAGTTCTTC.

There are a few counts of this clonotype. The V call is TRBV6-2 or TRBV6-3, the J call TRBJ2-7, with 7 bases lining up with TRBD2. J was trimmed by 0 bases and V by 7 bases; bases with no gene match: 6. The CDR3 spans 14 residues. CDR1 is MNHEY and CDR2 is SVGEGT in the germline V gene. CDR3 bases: TGTGCCAGCAATCCCGGGACTAACTCCTACGAGCAGTACTTC. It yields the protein CASNPGTNSYEQYF.

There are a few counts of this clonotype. The CDR3 loop is CASSITAGGPYEQYF. The CDR3 DNA sequence: TGTGCCAGCAGCATTACAGCGGGAGGGCCCTACGAGCAGTACTTC. This sequence joins TRBV13 and TRBJ2-7, with 10 nucleotides matching TRBD2. The V and J ends lost 5 bases and 2 bases, in that order; junction bases with no gene match: 6. CDR3 length: 15 amino acids. CDR1 and CDR2 (germline): PRHDT, FYEKMQ (reference sequence).

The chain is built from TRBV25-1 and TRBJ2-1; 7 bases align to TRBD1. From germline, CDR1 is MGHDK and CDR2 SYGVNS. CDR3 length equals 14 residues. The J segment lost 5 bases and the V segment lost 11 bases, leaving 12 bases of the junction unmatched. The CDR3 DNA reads TGTGCCTCAGGGGAACAGGGGACCCACAATGAGCAGTTCTTC. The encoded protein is CASGEQGTHNEQFF.

This chain's CDR3 is CASSLGQGAWEQYF. As DNA, the CDR3 is TGTGCCAGCAGTTTAGGACAGGGGGCTTGGGAGCAGTACTTC. The chain is built from TRBV27 and TRBJ2-7; TRBD1 aligns across 11 bases. Per the germline V gene, CDR1 is MNHEY and CDR2 is SMNVEV (reference sequence). The trim removed 2 bases at V and 7 bases at J, leaving 4 bases unmatched. CDR3 size: 14 residues.

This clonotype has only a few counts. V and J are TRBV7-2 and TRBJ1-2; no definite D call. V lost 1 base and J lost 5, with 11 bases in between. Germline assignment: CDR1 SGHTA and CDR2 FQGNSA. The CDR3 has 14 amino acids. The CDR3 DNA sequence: TGTGCCAGCAGCTTAGAGAGGGCAGGTTATGGCTACACCTTC. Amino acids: CASSLERAGYGYTF.